Detailed here is one TCR beta chain. CDR1 is MNHNS, CDR2 SASEGT, per germline. V was trimmed by 3 bases and J by 9 bases, leaving 13 bases between them. The CDR3 consists of 13 residues. The data were obtained in a study of blood T cell repertoires in COVID-19. Profiling relied on immunoSEQ multiplex PCR, and the TCRdb table lists in-frame clones only, not all of them. Here the sample spans more than 110,000 clones, under 90% being singletons. Adults between roughly 18 and 90 years of age took part from 24 US areas. The rearrangement joins TRBV6-1 to TRBJ2-3; D remains ambiguous. This TCR derives from a woman aged 18-35 years who had been exposed to COVID-19. Sequenced material: PBMCs or T cells enriched from blood (not recorded which). For the CDR3, the DNA is TGTGCCAGCAGTGAGTACCCTGAAGCAACGCAGTATTTT. It specifies CASSEYPEATQYF.